The 26 T cell receptor beta chains given below trace back to one sample, sequenced in a study of T cell responses to AZD1222 COVID-19 vaccine (dated by TCRdb to about 2021). Preparation of the library involved the immunoSEQ multiplex PCR assay. Sourced from immuneACCESS, this table was stored by TCRdb with only in-frame sequences that have V and J called. A share of the clones is absent; for the studies checked, an unresolved V gene accounts for under half, and the remainder has no known explanation. This sample gives over 120,000 clones in total; roughly 90% of them show up just once. The ten largest make up more than 3% of the sample. The time point tag for this specimen amounts to: baseline before first vaccination. Specimen: peripheral blood, collected on day 0 of AZD1222 vaccination. Every receptor here comes from an adult in good health.

The rearrangement uses TRBV15 and TRBJ2-1; maybe TRBD2 (6 bases). Trimming took off 1 base at V and 8 bases at J, with 15 bases between the two ends. This CDR3 is built from 15 residues. Germline V gene lookup returns CDR1 LNHNV and CDR2 YYDKDF (reference sequence). CDR3 sequence: CATSRGAARDYEQFF. As DNA, the CDR3 is TGTGCCACCAGCAGAGGCGCTGCCCGGGACTATGAGCAGTTCTTC. The full variable domain, rest sourced from reference TRBV15 and TRBJ2-1, is DAMVIQNPRYQVTQFGKPVTLSCSQTLNHNVMYWYQQKSSQAPKLLFHYYDKDFNNEADTPDNFQSRRPNTSFCFLDIRSPGLGDTAMYLCATSRGAARDYEQFFGPGTRLTVL.

This clone appeared once. This chain uses TRBV10-3 with TRBJ1-1; 11 bases are a match to TRBD1. Germline V gives CDR1 ENHRY, CDR2 SYGVKD. With V trimmed by 4 bases and J by 1 base, 8 bases remained unmatched. The CDR3 is 17 residues long. CDR3 nucleotide sequence: TGTGCCATCAGTGGGCGGACAGGGGGCGCCGGGAACACTGAAGCTTTCTTT. It yields the protein CAISGRTGGAGNTEAFF.

The V and J genes are TRBV19 and TRBJ2-7; D is possibly TRBD1 (6 bases). CDR3 length: 15 residues. The germline V and J ends were trimmed by 5 bases and 7 bases, with 21 bases remaining between them. Germline-derived CDR1 and CDR2 are LNHDA and SQIVND (reference sequence). The CDR3: CASSPQGQTGGEQYF. CDR3 DNA: TGTGCCAGTAGTCCCCAGGGGCAGACAGGTGGGGAGCAGTACTTC.

V usage is TRBV12-3 or TRBV12-4 and J usage is TRBJ1-1; D is perhaps TRBD1 (5 bases). This CDR3 has 13 residues. V was cut by 1 base and J by 4 bases, with 7 bases left in between. The CDR3: CASSLGDGTEAFF. The CDR3 DNA reads TGTGCCAGCAGTTTAGGGGACGGCACTGAAGCTTTCTTT.

The chain combines TRBV6-5 with TRBJ2-1; D is perhaps TRBD2 (6 bases). The CDR3 is 15 amino acids. Trimming cost V 8 bases and J 8 bases, with 22 bases left between them. CDR1 MNHEY and CDR2 SVGAGI come from the germline V gene. CDR3 loop: CASSPGLTAIYEQFF. Here the CDR3 DNA reads TGTGCCAGCTCCCCGGGACTCACCGCCATCTATGAGCAGTTCTTC.

The rearrangement links TRBV19 to TRBJ2-1, with D uncertain. Germline loops: CDR1 LNHDA, CDR2 SQIVND (reference sequence). The CDR3 contains 15 residues. V was trimmed by 5 bases and J by 0 bases, leaving 11 bases between them. The CDR3 DNA is TGTGCCAGTAGTCGAGGCGTTAGCTCCTACAATGAGCAGTTCTTC. Translated: CASSRGVSSYNEQFF.

The V and J genes are TRBV3-1 (or the pseudogene TRBV3-2) and TRBJ2-3, with D unclear. V lost 2 bases to trimming and J lost 2 bases, with 11 bases between them. This CDR3 is built from 15 residues. Germline values: CDR1 LGHDT, CDR2 YNNKEL (reference sequence). Here the CDR3 reads CASSQRSWDTDTQYF. The CDR3 nucleotides are TGTGCCAGCAGCCAACGGAGCTGGGACACAGATACGCAGTATTTT.

This clone showed up just a few times. The rearrangement uses TRBV13 and TRBJ1-2; 7 nucleotides agree with TRBD1. The germline gives CDR1 PRHDT, CDR2 FYEKMQ (reference sequence). CDR3 length equals 13 residues. The V gene end was trimmed by 5 bases and the J gene end by 8 bases; junction bases not matched to a gene: 8. CDR3 residues: CASSTKTGSGYTF. CDR3 nucleotides: TGTGCCAGCAGCACAAAGACAGGGAGCGGCTACACCTTC.

The rearrangement links TRBV7-9 to TRBJ1-2; D uncertain. The ends were cut back, 5 bases at V and 10 bases at J, with 11 bases in the middle. The germline CDR1 and CDR2 sequences are SEHNR and FQNEAQ (reference sequence). The CDR3 runs 11 residues. The CDR3 here is CASSTSGDYTF. CDR3 nucleotide sequence: TGTGCCAGCAGCACCTCCGGAGACTACACCTTC. The whole variable domain, remainder taken from reference TRBV7-9 and TRBJ1-2, is DTGVSQNPRHKITKRGQNVTFRCDPISEHNRLYWYRQTLGQGPEFLTYFQNEAQLEKSRLLSDRFSAERPKGSFSTLEIQRTEQGDSAMYLCASSTSGDYTFGSGTRLTVV.

The rearrangement joins TRBV15 to TRBJ1-1, with 10 nucleotides matching TRBD1. V shed 3 bases, J shed 0 bases, and the junction held 7 bases outside the gene matches. Germline CDR1 LNHNV, CDR2 YYDKDF (reference sequence). CDR3 length: 17 residues. For the CDR3, the DNA is TGTGCCACCAGCAGGGCTTGGACAGGGGGATTGAACACTGAAGCTTTCTTT. Translation gives CATSRAWTGGLNTEAFF.

This chain connects TRBV6-6 to TRBJ2-2; D ambiguous. CDR1 and CDR2 from the germline V gene are MNHNY and SVGAGI (reference sequence). This CDR3 has 14 amino acids. V shed 4 bases and J shed 5 bases, with 11 bases lying between them. The CDR3 nucleotides read TGTGCCAGCAGTTCCCTGCCCGGGACCGGGGAGCTGTTTTTT. Encoded protein: CASSSLPGTGELFF.

This clone was seen just once. This chain joins TRBV6-5 and TRBJ1-6, with 8 nucleotides matching TRBD1. Trimming took 4 bases from V and 7 from J; bases not matched to a gene: 3. CDR3 length: 14 amino acids. Germline V gene data show CDR1 as MNHEY and CDR2 as SVGAGI. The CDR3 DNA is TGTGCCAGCAGTTGGGACAGGCGGAATTCACCCCTCCACTTT. Translated, it gives CASSWDRRNSPLHF.

This clone has a single count. V gene TRBV13 combines with J gene TRBJ1-1; 8 positions agree with TRBD1. V dropped 5 bases and J dropped 0; count of bases not matched to a gene: 5. This CDR3 has 15 residues. Germline lookup yields CDR1 PRHDT and CDR2 FYEKMQ (reference sequence). The CDR3 loop is CASSPNRGVNTEAFF. The CDR3 bases are TGTGCCAGCAGCCCCAACAGGGGGGTGAACACTGAAGCTTTCTTT.

The chain employs TRBV10-3 and TRBJ1-5; D is undetermined. The CDR3 sequence is 12 residues long. The germline V and J ends were trimmed by 6 bases and 6 bases, with 9 bases remaining between them. Germline-derived CDR1 and CDR2 are ENHRY and SYGVKD. CDR3 residues: CAISAPSQPQHF. DNA for the CDR3: TGTGCCATCAGCGCCCCAAGTCAGCCCCAGCATTTT.

The genes are TRBV4-3 and TRBJ1-3, with unresolved D. The CDR3 is 13 amino acids. V was shortened by 4 bases and J by 0 bases, with 4 bases between the two germline ends. Germline V gives CDR1 LGHNA, CDR2 YSLEER. CDR3 nucleotides: TGCGCCAGCAGCCCTAGCTCTGGAAACACCATATATTTT. Translation: CASSPSSGNTIYF.

The rearrangement joins TRBV10-2 to TRBJ1-2; D remains unclear. V was clipped by 2 bases and J by 7 bases, with 8 bases between them. This CDR3 has 12 residues. Germline CDR1 is WSHSY and CDR2 is SAAADI. The CDR3 region has the DNA TGCGCCAGCAGTGAGCCTGGGTTTGGCTACACCTTC. Translation gives CASSEPGFGYTF.

The chain uses TRBV2 and TRBJ2-1; D is tentatively TRBD1 or TRBD2 (5 bases each). CDR3 length equals 14 residues. Deletions cut 7 bases from V and 10 bases from J, with 20 bases between. Germline loops: CDR1 SNHLY, CDR2 FYNNEI. The CDR3 DNA reads TGTGCCAGCATCCCCGCGCCAGGGACCAGGGAGCAGTTCTTC. Translated: CASIPAPGTREQFF.

The chain employs TRBV7-2 and TRBJ2-3; 14 bases match TRBD2. Germline assignment: CDR1 SGHTA and CDR2 FQGNSA. After removal of 2 bases from V and 3 bases from J, the junction contained 10 bases not matched to a gene. The CDR3 runs 19 residues. In nucleotides, the CDR3 is TGTGCCAGCAGCTTATGGCCTAGACTAGCGGGAGGGCCGACAGATACGCAGTATTTT. Protein sequence: CASSLWPRLAGGPTDTQYF.

J is TRBJ2-7 and V is TRBV18; D is undetermined. V gave up 6 bases and J gave up 3 bases, with 15 bases separating them. Germline V gene lookup returns CDR1 KGHSH and CDR2 LQKENI. The CDR3 runs 14 residues. The CDR3: CASSESLIGYEQYF. CDR3 coding DNA: TGTGCCAGCTCCGAATCGTTAATCGGCTACGAGCAGTACTTC.

The chain couples TRBV19 to TRBJ1-2; 7 nucleotides align to TRBD1. This CDR3 contains 14 residues. Losses at the gene ends were 5 bases for V and 4 bases for J; bases not matched to a gene: 7. Germline V CDR1 and CDR2: LNHDA, SQIVND (reference sequence). The CDR3 bases are TGTGCCAGTAGTCCAGGGACAGCTAGCTATGGCTACACCTTC. Protein: CASSPGTASYGYTF.

V usage is TRBV27 and J usage is TRBJ2-5, with D perhaps matching TRBD1 (6 bases). Per germline, CDR1 MNHEY and CDR2 SMNVEV (reference sequence). V was pared by 4 bases and J by 5 bases, with 14 bases between. The CDR3 has 14 residues. The CDR3 protein is CASSSRQVWETQYF. Here the CDR3 DNA reads TGTGCCAGCAGTTCCCGACAGGTTTGGGAGACCCAGTACTTC.

The genes are TRBV14 and TRBJ1-6, with D possibly TRBD1 on 6 matching bases. CDR3 length equals 14 residues. Trimming removed 5 bases at V and 10 bases at J, with 15 bases between. Germline values: CDR1 SGHDN, CDR2 FVKESK. This CDR3 is CASSLEATGSPLHF. Here the CDR3 DNA reads TGTGCCAGCAGCTTAGAGGCGACAGGATCACCCCTCCACTTT.

J is TRBJ2-7 and V is TRBV7-8, with no clear D. V was trimmed by 2 bases and J by 2 bases, leaving 10 bases between them. The CDR3 spans 14 residues. The germline CDR1 and CDR2 sequences are SGHVS and FQNEAQ. The CDR3 protein is CASSLPGIPYEQYF. Written as DNA, the CDR3 is TGTGCCAGCAGCTTACCTGGGATTCCCTACGAGCAGTACTTC.

This chain uses TRBV6-4 with TRBJ2-1; TRBD2 aligns across 11 bases. The V segment lost 5 bases and the J segment 2 bases; nucleotides outside the gene matches: 2. The CDR3 runs to 15 residues. CDR1 MRHNA and CDR2 SNTAGT come from the germline V gene. DNA of the CDR3: TGTGCCAGCAGTAGGACTAGCGGGCCCTACAATGAGCAGTTCTTC. The encoded protein is CASSRTSGPYNEQFF.

The rearrangement uses TRBV29-1 and TRBJ1-6; D remains unclear. Looked up from germline, CDR1 is SQVTM and CDR2 is ANQGSEA. Trimming shortened V by 5 bases and J by 0 bases, and 5 bases separated the two germline ends. CDR3 length: 13 residues. Here the CDR3 reads CSVRGSYNSPLHF. The CDR3 coding sequence is TGCAGCGTTCGGGGCTCCTATAATTCACCCCTCCACTTT.

This chain links TRBV18 with TRBJ2-1; 11 bases are a match to TRBD2. Germline V gives CDR1 KGHSH, CDR2 LQKENI. The junction had 7 bases not matched to a gene; V was cut back by 8 bases and J by 1 base. The CDR3 is 16 amino acids. CDR3 amino acids: CASHTSGSLSYNEQFF. Written as DNA, the CDR3 is TGTGCCAGCCACACTAGCGGGAGTCTGTCCTACAATGAGCAGTTCTTC.